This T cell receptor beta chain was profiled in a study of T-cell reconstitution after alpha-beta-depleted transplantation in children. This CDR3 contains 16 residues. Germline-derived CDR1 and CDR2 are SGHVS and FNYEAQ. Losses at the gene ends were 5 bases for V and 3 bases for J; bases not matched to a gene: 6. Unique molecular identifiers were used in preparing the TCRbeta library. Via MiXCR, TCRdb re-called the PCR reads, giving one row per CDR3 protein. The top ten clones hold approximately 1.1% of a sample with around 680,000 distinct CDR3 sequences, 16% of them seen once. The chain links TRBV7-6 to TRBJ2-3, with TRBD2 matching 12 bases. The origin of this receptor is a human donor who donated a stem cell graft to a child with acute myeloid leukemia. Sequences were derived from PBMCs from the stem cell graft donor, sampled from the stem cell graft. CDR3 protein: CASSTNGLAGTDTQYF. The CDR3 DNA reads TGTGCCAGCAGCACCAATGGACTAGCGGGGACAGATACGCAGTATTTT.